These T cell receptor beta chains were read from a single sample in a study of cytomegalovirus exposure and HLA in healthy donors. The data were produced by immunoSEQ multiplex PCR, yet TCRdb's version contains in-frame clones alone and is incomplete. The repertoire holds about 190,000 clones, with 84% as singletons. Sequencing was done on a sample of PBMCs. Receptors were obtained from a man between 18 and 29 years old in good health and CMV-seropositive. CDR3s include the opening cysteine and the closing phenylalanine or tryptophan. A D gene is named only where the DNA matches it firmly.

>TRBV6-5|TRBJ2-1|TRBD2
CASSLLREGGDEQFF
>TRBV7-9|TRBJ2-5|.
CASSSRGRIQETQYF
>TRBV27|TRBJ2-3|.
CASSPTSRGGTDTQYF
>TRBV5-1|TRBJ2-2|TRBD1
CASSSNVRQGASGELFF
>TRBV2|TRBJ2-5|.
CASIRAPPQETQYF
>TRBV28|TRBJ1-5|TRBD1
CASIRQGGNQPQHF
>TRBV6-1|TRBJ2-1|TRBD1
CASSGQGYSYNEQFF
>TRBV4-2|TRBJ2-7|TRBD2
CASSQDLPGGSGRAYEQYF
>TRBV28|TRBJ2-7|TRBD2
CASSLRSGDEQYF
>TRBV6-6|TRBJ1-2|TRBD1
CASSSGTGDIGGYTF
>TRBV5-1|TRBJ2-7|TRBD2
CASSLLGLAIHEQYF
>TRBV9|TRBJ1-3|.
CASSGLDTIYF
>TRBV5-1|TRBJ2-7|.
CASSLATVSYEQYF
>TRBV2|TRBJ2-7|TRBD2
CASSDSGAYEQYF
>TRBV2|TRBJ2-7|.
CASTYYANSYEQYF
>TRBV28|TRBJ2-7|TRBD1
CASRSRGRVNEQYF
>TRBV28|TRBJ1-2|TRBD1
CASNFYQGAYGYTF
>TRBV9|TRBJ2-7|TRBD2
CASSAVLAGGHEQYF
>TRBV30|TRBJ1-2|.
CAWSVRQLQGYTF
>TRBV5-6|TRBJ2-7|TRBD1
CASSLAGQGQYEQYF
>TRBV5-1|TRBJ2-7|.
CASSSEGTPRDEQYF
>TRBV6-1|TRBJ2-7|.
CATDPGDYEQYF
>TRBV27|TRBJ2-2|TRBD2
CASRTGTSGRTGELFF
>TRBV18|TRBJ1-3|.
CASLRRTSDSGNTIYF
>TRBV9|TRBJ2-5|.
CASSPKGGSQETQYF
>TRBV6-1|TRBJ2-1|TRBD2
CASSDLWREGPEQFF
>TRBV5-1|TRBJ2-7|TRBD2
CASSFSGMGSYEQYF
>TRBV29-1|TRBJ2-2|.
CSVRGGALAGELFF
>TRBV19|TRBJ2-7|TRBD1
CASSGGHRDRSAEQYF
>TRBV7-2|TRBJ2-3|.
CASSIRLEGTDTQYF
>TRBV29-1|TRBJ2-5|.
CSVDRQGGETQYF
>TRBV29-1|TRBJ2-3|TRBD2
CSAAGLAGRGTSTDTQYF
>TRBV7-2|TRBJ2-1|TRBD2
CASSYLGLDDEQFF
>TRBV27|TRBJ2-3|.
CASSFVGVGADTQYF
>TRBV5-6|TRBJ2-7|.
CASSFKGAGPYEQYF
>TRBV9|TRBJ1-2|TRBD1
CASSPPGTGRGYTF
>TRBV9|TRBJ1-1|.
CASSVEGDTEAFF
>TRBV6-5|TRBJ2-7|TRBD2
CASSWTSETYEQYF
>TRBV10-3|TRBJ1-4|TRBD1
CAISETQGEQEKLFF
>TRBV5-1|TRBJ2-5|.
CASSLQGEGETQYF
>TRBV30|TRBJ2-2|.
CAWSTREAGELFF
>TRBV12-2|TRBJ2-5|.
CASRLGPSGSQYF
>TRBV27|TRBJ1-5|TRBD1
CASSPTGRLPQHF
>TRBV6-6|TRBJ1-3|.
CASSYGQGGNTIYF
>TRBV7-9|TRBJ2-5|.
CASSPRETQYF
>TRBV27|TRBJ1-5|.
CASSLPNQPQHF
>TRBV9|TRBJ1-1|.
CASSVTDSYTEAFF
>TRBV7-2|TRBJ2-7|TRBD2
CASSLEAGGIYEQYF